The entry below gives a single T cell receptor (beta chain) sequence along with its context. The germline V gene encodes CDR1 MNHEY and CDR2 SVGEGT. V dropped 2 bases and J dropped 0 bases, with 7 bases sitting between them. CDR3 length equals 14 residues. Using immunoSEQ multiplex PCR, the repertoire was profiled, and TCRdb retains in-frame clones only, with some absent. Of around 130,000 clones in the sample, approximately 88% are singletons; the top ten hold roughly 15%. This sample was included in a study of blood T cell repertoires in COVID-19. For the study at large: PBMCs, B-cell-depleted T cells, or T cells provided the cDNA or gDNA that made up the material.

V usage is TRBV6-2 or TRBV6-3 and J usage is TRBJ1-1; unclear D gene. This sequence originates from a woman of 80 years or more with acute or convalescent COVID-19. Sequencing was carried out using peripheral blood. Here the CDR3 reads CASSYPQMNTEAFF. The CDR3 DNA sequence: TGTGCCAGCAGTTACCCCCAAATGAACACTGAAGCTTTCTTT.